The count of the clone carrying this T cell receptor (beta chain) is one. The antigen is undetermined. V was trimmed by 7 bases and J by 8 bases, leaving 23 bases between them. From germline, CDR1 is MNHEY and CDR2 SMNVEV (reference sequence). The CDR3 extends over 15 amino acids. Healthy HIV-negative adults without recent acute infections or vaccinations served as donors. This sample was included in a study of shared clonotypes between healthy human individuals. Turning to the study itself: Each donor had three CD4 naive, three CD4 memory, two CD8 naive and one CD8 memory plate.

Study observations and caveats: Clonotypes shared by all four donors outscored non-shared clonotypes in generation probability.

Execution of the assay was at deep level. Assay used: immunoSEQ multiplex PCR; TCRdb lists only in-frame clones, some missing. The sample carries 2.5 million or so clones, more than 90% recorded once. The TCR was taken from a man aged 18 to 35 in good health. Sequencing input: naive CD4+ T cells sorted from blood. Subset in this sample: CD45RA+ positively selected. This rearrangement joins TRBV27 to TRBJ1-2; tentative D call: TRBD1 (6 bases). Here the CDR3 DNA reads TGTGCCAGCACTTCCTCTGGGGGGGGGCAATACGGCTACACCTTC. This sequence encodes CASTSSGGGQYGYTF.